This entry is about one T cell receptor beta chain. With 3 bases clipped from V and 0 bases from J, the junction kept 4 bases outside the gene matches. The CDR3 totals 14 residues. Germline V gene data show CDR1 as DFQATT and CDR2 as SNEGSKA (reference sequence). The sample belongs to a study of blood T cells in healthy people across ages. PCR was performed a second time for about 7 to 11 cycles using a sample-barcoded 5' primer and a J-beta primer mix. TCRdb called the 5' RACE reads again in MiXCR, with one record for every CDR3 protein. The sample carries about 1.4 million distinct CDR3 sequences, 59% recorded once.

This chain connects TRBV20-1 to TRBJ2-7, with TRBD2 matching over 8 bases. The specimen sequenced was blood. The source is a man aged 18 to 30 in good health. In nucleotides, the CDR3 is TGCAGTGCTAGCGAGCGGGGGACCTCCTACGAGCAGTACTTC. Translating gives CSASERGTSYEQYF.